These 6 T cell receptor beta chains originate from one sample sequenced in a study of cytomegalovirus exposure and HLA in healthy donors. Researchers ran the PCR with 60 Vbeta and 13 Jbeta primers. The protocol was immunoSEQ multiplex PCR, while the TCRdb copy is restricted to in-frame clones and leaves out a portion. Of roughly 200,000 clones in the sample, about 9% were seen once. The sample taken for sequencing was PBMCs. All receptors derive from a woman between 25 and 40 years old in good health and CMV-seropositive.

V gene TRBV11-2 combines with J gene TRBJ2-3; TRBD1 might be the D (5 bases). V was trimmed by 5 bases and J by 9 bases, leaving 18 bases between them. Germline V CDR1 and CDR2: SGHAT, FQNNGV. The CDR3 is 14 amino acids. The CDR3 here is CASSAPQGAHTQYF. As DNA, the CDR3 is TGTGCCAGCAGCGCCCCGCAGGGCGCTCACACGCAGTATTTT.

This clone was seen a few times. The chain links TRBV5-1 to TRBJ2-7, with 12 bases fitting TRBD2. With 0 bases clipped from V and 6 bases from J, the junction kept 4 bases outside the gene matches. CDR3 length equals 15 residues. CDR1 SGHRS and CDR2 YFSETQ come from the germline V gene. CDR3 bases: TGCGCCAGCAGCTTGGAGGGACTAGCGGGCGGCGAGCAGTACTTC. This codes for CASSLEGLAGGEQYF.

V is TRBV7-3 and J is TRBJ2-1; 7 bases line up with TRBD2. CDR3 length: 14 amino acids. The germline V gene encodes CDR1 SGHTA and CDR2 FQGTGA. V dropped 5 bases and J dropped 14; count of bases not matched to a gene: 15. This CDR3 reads CASSPDPGGPRKFF. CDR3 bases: TGTGCCAGCAGCCCAGACCCGGGGGGTCCGAGGAAGTTCTTC.

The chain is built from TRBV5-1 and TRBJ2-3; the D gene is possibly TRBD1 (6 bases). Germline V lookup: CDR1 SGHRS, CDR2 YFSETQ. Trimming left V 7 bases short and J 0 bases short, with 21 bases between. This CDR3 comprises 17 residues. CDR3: CASEERGSPRSTDTQYF. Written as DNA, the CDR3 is TGCGCCAGCGAAGAGAGGGGGAGCCCCCGAAGCACAGATACGCAGTATTTT.

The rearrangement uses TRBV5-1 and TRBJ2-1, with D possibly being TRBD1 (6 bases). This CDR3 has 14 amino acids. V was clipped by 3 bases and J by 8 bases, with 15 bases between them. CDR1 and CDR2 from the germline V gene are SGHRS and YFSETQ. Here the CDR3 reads CASSSDTGTYEQFF. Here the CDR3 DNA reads TGCGCCAGCAGCTCCGATACAGGGACCTATGAGCAGTTCTTC.

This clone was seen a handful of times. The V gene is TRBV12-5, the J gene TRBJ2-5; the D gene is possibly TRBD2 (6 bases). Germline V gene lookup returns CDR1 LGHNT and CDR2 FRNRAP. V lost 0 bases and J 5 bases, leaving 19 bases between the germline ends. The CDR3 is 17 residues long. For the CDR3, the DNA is TGTGCTAGTGGTTTGGTCCTTGTTACCGGGAGTCTGGAGACCCAGTACTTC. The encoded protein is CASGLVLVTGSLETQYF.